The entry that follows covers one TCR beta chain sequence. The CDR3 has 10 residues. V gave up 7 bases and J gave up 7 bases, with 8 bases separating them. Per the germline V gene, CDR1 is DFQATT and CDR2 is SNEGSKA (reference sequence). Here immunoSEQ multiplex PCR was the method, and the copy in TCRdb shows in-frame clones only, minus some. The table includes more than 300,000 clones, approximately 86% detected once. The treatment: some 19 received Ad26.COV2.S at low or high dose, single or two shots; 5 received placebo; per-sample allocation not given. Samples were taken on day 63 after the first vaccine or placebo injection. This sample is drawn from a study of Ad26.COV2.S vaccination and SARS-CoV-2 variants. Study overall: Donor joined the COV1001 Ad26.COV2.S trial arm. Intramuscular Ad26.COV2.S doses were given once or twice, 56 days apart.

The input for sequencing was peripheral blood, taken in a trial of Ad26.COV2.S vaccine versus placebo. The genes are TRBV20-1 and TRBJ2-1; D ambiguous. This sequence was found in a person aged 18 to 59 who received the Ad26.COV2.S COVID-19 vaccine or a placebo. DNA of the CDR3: TGCAGTGTTTCGAATAATGAGCAGTTCTTC. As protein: CSVSNNEQFF.